This T cell receptor (beta chain) derives from a study of T cell repertoires in cytomegalovirus infection. Study background: Shared public TCR beta signatures pointed to both CMV infection and a matching HLA type. General study results and limits: Carriers of CMV and the relevant HLA type were discriminated by public TCR beta frequency.

This clonotype was seen a handful of times. The antigen remains undetermined. The CDR3 covers 12 residues. Germline V gene sequence: CDR1 LGHDT, CDR2 YNNKEL (reference sequence). Deletions cut 4 bases from V and 5 bases from J, with 8 bases between. TCRdb reprocessed the reads with MiXCR, giving one entry per CDR3 protein. This repertoire shows 900,000 to 950,000 distinct CDR3 sequences, around 29% found once; its top ten account for roughly 13%. V gene TRBV3-1 combines with J gene TRBJ1-1; D unresolved. The specimen comprised cultured CD8+ T cells from PBMCs, sampled from culture after CMV antigen stimulation. The receptor was derived from a human donor in good health (CMV status not recorded). Some clones in this sample may be carry-over from other donors' samples. Written as DNA, the CDR3 is TGTGCCAGCAGCCCCGACTTTACTGAAGCTTTCTTT. As protein: CASSPDFTEAFF.